This T cell receptor (beta chain) came from a study of blood T cell repertoires in COVID-19. About the study: COVID-19 samples from acute and convalescent phases originated in the United States, Italy and Spain. T cells, B-cell-depleted T cells, or PBMCs provided the cDNA or gDNA that served as material.

The germline CDR1 and CDR2 sequences are MNHEY and SMNVEV (reference sequence). V lost 3 bases and J 11 bases, leaving 14 bases between the germline ends. There are 14 residues in the CDR3. In the authors' methods: Amplification from reference gene primers served as the basis for estimated nucleated cell counts. The method was immunoSEQ multiplex PCR; TCRdb's version includes in-frame clones alone and lacks a portion of them. The V and J calls and clone size were taken over from that table, and D and trimming were inferred from the DNA. The sample carries approximately 240,000 clones, 85% recorded once.

The source of this sequence is a man in his fifties who had recovered from COVID-19. This chain uses TRBV27 with TRBJ1-6; D gene uncertain. Input material: peripheral blood. The CDR3, as DNA: TGTGCCAGCAGTTTTGACGACAACTGGACACCCCTCCACTTT. It specifies CASSFDDNWTPLHF.